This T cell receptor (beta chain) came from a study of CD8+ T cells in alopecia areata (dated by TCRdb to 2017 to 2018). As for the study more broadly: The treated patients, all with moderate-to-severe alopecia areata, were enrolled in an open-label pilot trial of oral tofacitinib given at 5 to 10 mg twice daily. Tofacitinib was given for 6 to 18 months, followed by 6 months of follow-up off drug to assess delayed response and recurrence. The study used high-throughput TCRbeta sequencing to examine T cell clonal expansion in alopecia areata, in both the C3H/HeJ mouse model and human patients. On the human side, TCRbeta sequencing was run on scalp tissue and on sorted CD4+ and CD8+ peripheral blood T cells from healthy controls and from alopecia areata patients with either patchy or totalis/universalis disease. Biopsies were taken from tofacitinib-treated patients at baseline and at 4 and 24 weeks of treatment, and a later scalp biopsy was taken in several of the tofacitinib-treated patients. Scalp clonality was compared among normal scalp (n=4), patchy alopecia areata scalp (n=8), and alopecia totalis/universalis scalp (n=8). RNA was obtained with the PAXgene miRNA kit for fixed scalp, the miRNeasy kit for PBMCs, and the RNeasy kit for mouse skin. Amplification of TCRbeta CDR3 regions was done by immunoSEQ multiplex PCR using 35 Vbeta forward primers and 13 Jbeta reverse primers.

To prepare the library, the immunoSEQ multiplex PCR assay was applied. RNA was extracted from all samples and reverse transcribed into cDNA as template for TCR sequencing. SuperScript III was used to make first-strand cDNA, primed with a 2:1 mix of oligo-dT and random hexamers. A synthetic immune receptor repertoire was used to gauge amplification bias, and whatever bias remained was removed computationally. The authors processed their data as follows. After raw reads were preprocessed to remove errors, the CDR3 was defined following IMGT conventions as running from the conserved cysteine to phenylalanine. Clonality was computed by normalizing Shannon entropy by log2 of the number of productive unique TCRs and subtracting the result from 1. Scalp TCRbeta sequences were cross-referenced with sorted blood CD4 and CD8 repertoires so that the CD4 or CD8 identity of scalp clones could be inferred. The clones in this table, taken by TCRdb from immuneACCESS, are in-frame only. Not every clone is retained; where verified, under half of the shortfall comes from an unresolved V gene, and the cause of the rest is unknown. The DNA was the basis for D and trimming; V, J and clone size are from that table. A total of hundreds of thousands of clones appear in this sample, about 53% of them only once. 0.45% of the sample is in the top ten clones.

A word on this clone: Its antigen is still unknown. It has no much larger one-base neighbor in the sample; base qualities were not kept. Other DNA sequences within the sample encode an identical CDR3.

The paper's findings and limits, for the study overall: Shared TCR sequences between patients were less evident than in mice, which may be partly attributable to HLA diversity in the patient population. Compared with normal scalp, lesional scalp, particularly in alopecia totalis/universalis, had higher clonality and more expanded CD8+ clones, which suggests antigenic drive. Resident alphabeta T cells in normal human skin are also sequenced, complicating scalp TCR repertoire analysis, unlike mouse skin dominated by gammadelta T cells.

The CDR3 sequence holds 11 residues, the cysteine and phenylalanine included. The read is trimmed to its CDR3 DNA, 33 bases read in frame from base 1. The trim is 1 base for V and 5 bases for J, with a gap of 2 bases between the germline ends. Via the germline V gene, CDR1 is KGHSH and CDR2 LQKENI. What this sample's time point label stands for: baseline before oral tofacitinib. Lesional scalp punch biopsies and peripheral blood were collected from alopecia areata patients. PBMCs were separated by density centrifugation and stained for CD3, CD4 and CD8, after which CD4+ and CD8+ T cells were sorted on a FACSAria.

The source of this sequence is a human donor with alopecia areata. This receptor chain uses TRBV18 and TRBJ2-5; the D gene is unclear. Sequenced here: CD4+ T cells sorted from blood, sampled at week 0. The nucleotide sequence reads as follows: TGTGCCAGCTCACCACAGGAGACCCAGTACTTC. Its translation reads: CASSPQETQYF.